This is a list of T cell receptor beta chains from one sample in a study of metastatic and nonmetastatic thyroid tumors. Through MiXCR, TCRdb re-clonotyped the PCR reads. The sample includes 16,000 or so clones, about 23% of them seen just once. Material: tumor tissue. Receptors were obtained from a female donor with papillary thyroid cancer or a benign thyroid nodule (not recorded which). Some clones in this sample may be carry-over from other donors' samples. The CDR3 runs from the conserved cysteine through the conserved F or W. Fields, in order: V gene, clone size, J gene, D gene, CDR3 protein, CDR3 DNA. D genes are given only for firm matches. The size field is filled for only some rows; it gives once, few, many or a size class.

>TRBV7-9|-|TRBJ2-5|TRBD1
CASSPGTGGTQETQYF
TGTGCCAGCAGCCCAGGGACAGGGGGTACGCAAGAGACCCAGTACTTC
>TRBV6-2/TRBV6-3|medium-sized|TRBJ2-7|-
CASSPGHYEQYF
TGTGCCAGCAGTCCGGGGCACTACGAGCAGTACTTC
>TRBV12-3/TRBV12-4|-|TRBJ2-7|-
CASSFTGMGSYQYF
TGTGCCAGCAGTTTTACAGGGATGGGCTCCTACCAGTACTTC
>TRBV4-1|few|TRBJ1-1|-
CASSLGLNTEAFF
TGCGCCAGCAGCCTTGGACTGAACACTGAAGCTTTCTTT
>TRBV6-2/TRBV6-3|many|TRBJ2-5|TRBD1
CASSRYGTAKKETQYF
TGTGCCAGCAGCCGCTACGGGACAGCCAAAAAAGAGACCCAGTACTTC
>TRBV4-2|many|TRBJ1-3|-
CASSFEMVGNTIYF
TGTGCCAGCAGCTTTGAGATGGTTGGAAACACCATATATTTT
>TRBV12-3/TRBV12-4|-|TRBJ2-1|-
CASSLGGRLYEQFF
TGTGCCAGCAGTTTAGGAGGGAGATTATATGAGCAGTTCTTC
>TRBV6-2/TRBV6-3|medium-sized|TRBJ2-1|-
CASSYSIGGEQFF
TGTGCCAGCAGTTACTCGATCGGGGGTGAGCAGTTCTTC
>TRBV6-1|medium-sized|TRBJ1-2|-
CAVGREGYTF
TGTGCCGTGGGCAGGGAGGGCTACACCTTC
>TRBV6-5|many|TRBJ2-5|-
CASSYIGRQETQYF
TGTGCCAGCAGTTATATAGGCAGACAAGAGACCCAGTACTTC
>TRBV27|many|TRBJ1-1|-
CASSLGTLTEAFF
TGTGCCAGCAGTTTAGGGACCTTGACTGAAGCTTTCTTT
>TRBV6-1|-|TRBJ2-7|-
CASMVVAVSRGWGEQYF
TGTGCCAGCATGGTGGTAGCGGTTTCCCGGGGATGGGGCGAGCAGTACTTC
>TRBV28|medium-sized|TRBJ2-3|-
CASSLEGQNTDTQYF
TGTGCCAGCAGTTTGGAGGGACAAAACACAGATACGCAGTATTTT
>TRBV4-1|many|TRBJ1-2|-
CASSQDISLGASGYTF
TGCGCCAGCAGCCAAGATATAAGCCTGGGCGCGAGTGGCTACACCTTC
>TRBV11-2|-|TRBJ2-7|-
CASSLGSSAYEQYF
TGTGCCAGCAGCTTAGGAAGCTCCGCCTACGAGCAGTACTTC
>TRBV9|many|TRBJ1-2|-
CASSVAEQGFGGYTF
TGTGCCAGCAGCGTAGCCGAACAGGGTTTCGGTGGCTACACCTTC
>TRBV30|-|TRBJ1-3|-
CAWKGIGNTIYF
TGTGCCTGGAAGGGGATTGGAAACACCATATATTTT
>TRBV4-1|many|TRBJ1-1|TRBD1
CASSLGQGRLNTEAFF
TGCGCCAGCAGCCTCGGACAGGGCCGATTGAACACTGAAGCTTTCTTT
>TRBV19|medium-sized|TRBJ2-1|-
CATKGRGLNEQFF
TGTGCGACCAAGGGACGGGGTCTCAATGAGCAGTTCTTC
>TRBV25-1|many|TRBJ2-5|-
CASALYPGEETQYF
TGTGCCAGCGCCCTATACCCCGGAGAGGAGACCCAGTACTTC
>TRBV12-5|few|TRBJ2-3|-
CASGPGSITDTQYF
TGTGCTAGTGGTCCCGGTTCCATCACAGATACGCAGTATTTT
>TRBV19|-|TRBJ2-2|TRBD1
CASRTTGGNTGELFF
TGTGCCAGTAGAACGACAGGGGGCAACACCGGGGAGCTGTTTTTT
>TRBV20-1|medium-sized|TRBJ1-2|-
CSAGRPAAANYGYTF
TGCAGTGCTGGTAGGCCTGCGGCAGCTAACTATGGCTACACCTTC